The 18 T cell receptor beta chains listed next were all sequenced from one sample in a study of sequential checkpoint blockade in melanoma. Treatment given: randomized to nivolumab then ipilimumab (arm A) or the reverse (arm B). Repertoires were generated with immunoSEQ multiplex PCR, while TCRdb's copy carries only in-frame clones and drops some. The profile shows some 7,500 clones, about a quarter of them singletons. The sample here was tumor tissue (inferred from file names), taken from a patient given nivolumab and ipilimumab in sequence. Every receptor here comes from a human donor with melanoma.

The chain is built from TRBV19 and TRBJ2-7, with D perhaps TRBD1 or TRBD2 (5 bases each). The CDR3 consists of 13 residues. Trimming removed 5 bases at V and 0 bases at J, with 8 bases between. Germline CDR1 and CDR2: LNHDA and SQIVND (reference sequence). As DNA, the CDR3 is TGTGCCAGTAGTCCGGGACGCTCCTACGAGCAGTACTTC. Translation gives CASSPGRSYEQYF.

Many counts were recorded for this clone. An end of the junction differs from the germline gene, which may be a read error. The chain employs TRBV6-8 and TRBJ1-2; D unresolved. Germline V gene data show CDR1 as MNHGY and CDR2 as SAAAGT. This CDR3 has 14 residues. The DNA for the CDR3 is TGTGCCATCAGTCACCCGGGGATCGACTATGGCTACACCTTC. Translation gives CAISHPGIDYGYTF.

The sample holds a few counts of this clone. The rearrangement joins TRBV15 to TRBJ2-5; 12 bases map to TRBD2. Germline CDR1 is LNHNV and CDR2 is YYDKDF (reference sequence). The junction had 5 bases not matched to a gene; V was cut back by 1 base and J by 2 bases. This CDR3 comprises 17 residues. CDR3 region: CATSRASSGGAQETQYF. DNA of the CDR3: TGTGCCACCAGCAGAGCTTCTAGCGGGGGGGCACAAGAGACCCAGTACTTC.

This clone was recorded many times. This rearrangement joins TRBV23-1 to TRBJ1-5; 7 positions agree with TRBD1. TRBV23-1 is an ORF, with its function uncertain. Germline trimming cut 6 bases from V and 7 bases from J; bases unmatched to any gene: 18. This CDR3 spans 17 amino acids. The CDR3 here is CASSQDHRGGAGQPQHF. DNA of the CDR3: TGCGCCAGCAGCCAAGACCATAGAGGGGGCGCAGGGCAGCCCCAGCATTTT.

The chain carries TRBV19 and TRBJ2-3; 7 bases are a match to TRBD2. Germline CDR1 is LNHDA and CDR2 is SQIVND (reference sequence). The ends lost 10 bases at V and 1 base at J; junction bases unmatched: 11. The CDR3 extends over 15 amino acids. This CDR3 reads CATKRGGGGTDTQYF. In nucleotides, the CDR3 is TGTGCCACGAAGCGGGGCGGAGGCGGCACAGATACGCAGTATTTT.

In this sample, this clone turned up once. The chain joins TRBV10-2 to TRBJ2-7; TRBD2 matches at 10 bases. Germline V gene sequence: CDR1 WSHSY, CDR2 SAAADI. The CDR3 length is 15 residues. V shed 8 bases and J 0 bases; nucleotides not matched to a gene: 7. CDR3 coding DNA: TGCGCCAGCGGGGGGAGCGGGAGGGTCTCCTACGAGCAGTACTTC. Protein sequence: CASGGSGRVSYEQYF.

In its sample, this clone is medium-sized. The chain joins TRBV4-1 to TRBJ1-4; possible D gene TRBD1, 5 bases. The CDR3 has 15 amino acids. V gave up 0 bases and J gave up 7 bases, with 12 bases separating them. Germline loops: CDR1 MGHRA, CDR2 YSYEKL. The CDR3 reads CASSQDRSRGEKLFF. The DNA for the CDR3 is TGCGCCAGCAGCCAAGATAGGAGTAGGGGTGAAAAACTGTTTTTT.

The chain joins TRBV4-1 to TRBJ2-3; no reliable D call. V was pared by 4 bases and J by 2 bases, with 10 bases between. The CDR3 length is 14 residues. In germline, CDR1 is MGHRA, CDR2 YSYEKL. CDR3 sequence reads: CASSLEELTDTQYF. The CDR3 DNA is TGCGCCAGCAGCCTCGAGGAGCTCACAGATACGCAGTATTTT.

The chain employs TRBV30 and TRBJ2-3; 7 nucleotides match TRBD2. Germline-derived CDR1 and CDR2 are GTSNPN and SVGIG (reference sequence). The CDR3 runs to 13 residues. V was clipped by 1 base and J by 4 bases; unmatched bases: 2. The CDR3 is CAWSGGGPDTQYF. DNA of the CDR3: TGTGCCTGGAGTGGCGGGGGTCCAGATACGCAGTATTTT.

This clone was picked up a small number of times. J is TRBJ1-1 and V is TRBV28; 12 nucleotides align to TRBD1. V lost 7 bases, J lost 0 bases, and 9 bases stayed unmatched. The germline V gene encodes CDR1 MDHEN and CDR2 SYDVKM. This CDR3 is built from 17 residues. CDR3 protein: CASTPGQGAGLNTEAFF. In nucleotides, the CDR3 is TGTGCCAGCACCCCGGGACAGGGGGCCGGACTGAACACTGAAGCTTTCTTT.

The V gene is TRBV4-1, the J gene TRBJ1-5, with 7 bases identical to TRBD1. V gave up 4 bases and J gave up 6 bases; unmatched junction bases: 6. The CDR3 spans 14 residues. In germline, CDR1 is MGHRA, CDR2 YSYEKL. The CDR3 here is CASSPKTGRQPQHF. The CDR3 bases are TGCGCCAGCAGCCCAAAGACAGGGCGTCAGCCCCAGCATTTT.

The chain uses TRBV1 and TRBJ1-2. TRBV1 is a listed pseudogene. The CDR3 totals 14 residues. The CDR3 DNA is TGCGCCAGCAGCCAAGATCCGGCGGGGATCTACAACACCTTC. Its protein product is CASSQDPAGIYNTF.

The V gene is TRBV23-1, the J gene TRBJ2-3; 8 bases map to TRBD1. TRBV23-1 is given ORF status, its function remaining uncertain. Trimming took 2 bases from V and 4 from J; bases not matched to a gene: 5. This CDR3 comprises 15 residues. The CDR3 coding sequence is TGCGCCAGCAGTCAACTAGGACAGGGTGCAGATACGCAGTATTTT. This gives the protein CASSQLGQGADTQYF.

The CDR3 sequence is CASSRMGFDYEQYF. As DNA, the CDR3 is TGTGCCAGCTCACGGATGGGGTTCGATTACGAGCAGTACTTC. The chain employs TRBV18 and TRBJ2-7; the D is unclear. Trimming shortened V by 4 bases and J by 4 bases, and 14 bases separated the two germline ends. CDR3 size: 14 residues. Germline CDR1 and CDR2: KGHSH and LQKENI.

CDR3 region: CASSLVLSGKDMTYNEQFF. DNA of the CDR3: TGCGCCAGCAGCTTGGTTCTTAGCGGGAAAGATATGACCTACAATGAGCAGTTCTTC. The chain employs TRBV5-1 and TRBJ2-1; 8 nucleotides align to TRBD2. The germline V gene encodes CDR1 SGHRS and CDR2 YFSETQ. This CDR3 is 19 amino acids long. Germline trimming cut 0 bases from V and 2 bases from J; bases unmatched to any gene: 13.

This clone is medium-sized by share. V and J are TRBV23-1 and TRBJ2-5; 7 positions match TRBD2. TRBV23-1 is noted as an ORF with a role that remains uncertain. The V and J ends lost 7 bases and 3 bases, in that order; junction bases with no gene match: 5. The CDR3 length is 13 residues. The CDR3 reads CASTWGGKETQYF. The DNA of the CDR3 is TGCGCCAGCACCTGGGGAGGGAAAGAGACCCAGTACTTC.

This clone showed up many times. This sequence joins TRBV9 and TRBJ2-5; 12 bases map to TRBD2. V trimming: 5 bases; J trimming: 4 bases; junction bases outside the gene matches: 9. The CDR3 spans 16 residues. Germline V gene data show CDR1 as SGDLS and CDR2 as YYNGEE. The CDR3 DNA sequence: TGTGCCAGCAGGGAAACCCCGGGACTAGCGGGAGAGACCCAGTACTTC. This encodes CASRETPGLAGETQYF.

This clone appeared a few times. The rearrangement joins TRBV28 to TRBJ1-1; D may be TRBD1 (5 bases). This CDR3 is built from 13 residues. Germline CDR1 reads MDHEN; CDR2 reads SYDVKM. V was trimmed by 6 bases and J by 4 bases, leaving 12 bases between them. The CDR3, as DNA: TGTGCCAGCAGCCTCGGCAGGGCCACTGAAGCTTTCTTT. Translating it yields CASSLGRATEAFF.